This T cell receptor (beta chain) was sequenced in a study of control samples from healthy donors and cancer patients (TCRdb year 2020). CDR1 MNHEY and CDR2 SMNVEV are derived from the germline V gene (reference sequence). Germline trimming amounts to 8 bases on V and 5 bases on J, with 8 as the count of junction bases outside the gene matches. The CDR3 covers 13 residues, taking in both the cysteine and the phenylalanine. The only DNA kept is the CDR3, 39 bases in frame from the first base. The library was prepared using the immunoSEQ multiplex PCR assay. In its TCRdb copy, this immuneACCESS table keeps in-frame sequences only and misses some clones. Where compared with another copy, unresolved V genes explain less than half of these, and the others have no known cause. This sample lists about 120,000 clones; approximately 90% were detected once. The biggest ten clones account for under 2.5% of the sample.

A remark on this clone: Its antigen is currently not known. No clone much larger than this one lies a single base away; base qualities are absent.

This chain joins TRBV27 to TRBJ1-2, with TRBD1 identical over 7 junction bases. Sample: blood. The TCR was taken from a woman in her 70s in good health. The nucleotide sequence is given as TGTGCCAGCGGGGAGACAGGGTATTATGGCTACACCTTC. Its product reads: CASGETGYYGYTF.